This T cell receptor (beta chain) was captured in a study of technical replicates of blood from several donors. Method: immunoSEQ multiplex PCR; TCRdb's copy keeps in-frame clones and lacks some. The sample records 90,000 or so clones, around 95% being singletons. This sequence was found in a human donor in good health. The material sequenced was T cells isolated from PBMCs.

The DNA of the CDR3 is TGTGCCAGCAGCTCCCAGGGGTTCAACGAGCAGTACTTC. Its protein is CASSSQGFNEQYF. The rearrangement uses TRBV5-4 and TRBJ2-7, with D possibly matching TRBD1 (6 bases). Per the germline V gene, CDR1 is SGHNT and CDR2 is YYREEE (reference sequence). This CDR3 region has 13 residues. The V end lost 3 bases, the J end lost 5 bases, and 12 bases lay between the germline ends.